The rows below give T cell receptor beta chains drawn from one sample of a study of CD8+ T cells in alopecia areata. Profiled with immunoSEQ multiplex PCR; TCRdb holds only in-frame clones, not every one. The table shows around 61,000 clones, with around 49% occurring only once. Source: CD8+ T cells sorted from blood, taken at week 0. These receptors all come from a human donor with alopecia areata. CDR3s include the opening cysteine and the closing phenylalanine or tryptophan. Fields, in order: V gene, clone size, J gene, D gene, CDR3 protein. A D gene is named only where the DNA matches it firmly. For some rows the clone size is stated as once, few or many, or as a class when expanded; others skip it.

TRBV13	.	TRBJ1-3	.	CASSSGLPSSGNTIYF
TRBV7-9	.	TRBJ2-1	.	CASSRDWSSYNEQFF
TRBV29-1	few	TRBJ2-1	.	CSVFYSGRGDEQFF
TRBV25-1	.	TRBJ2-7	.	CASSEWGGFSYEQYF
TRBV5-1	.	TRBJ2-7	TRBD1	CASSLDRDRFYEQYF
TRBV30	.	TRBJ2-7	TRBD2	CAWRAALAGWHEQYF
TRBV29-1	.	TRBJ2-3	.	CSVWGRAGDTQYF
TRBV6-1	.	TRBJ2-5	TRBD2	CASSEWGAGGRGETQYF
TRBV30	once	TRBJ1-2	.	CASGGWGYTF
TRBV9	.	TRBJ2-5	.	CASSVGGEETQYF
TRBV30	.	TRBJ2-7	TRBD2	CAWKAGGTYEQYF
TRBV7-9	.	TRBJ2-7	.	CASSLGRDEQYF
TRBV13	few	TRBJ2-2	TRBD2	CASSSTREVGNTGELFF
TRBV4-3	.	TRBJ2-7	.	CASSQGSDTYEQYF
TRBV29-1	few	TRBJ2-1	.	CSVALLGSAYNEQFF
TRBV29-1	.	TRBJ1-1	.	CSVVENTEAFF
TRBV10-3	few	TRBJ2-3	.	CAISGDTTSTDTQYF
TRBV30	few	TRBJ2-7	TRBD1	CAWSWAGTGVGEQYF
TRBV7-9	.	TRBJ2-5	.	CASNSETQYF
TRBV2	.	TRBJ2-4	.	CASSGEDGPIQYF
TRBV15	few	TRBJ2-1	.	CATYGQNEQFF
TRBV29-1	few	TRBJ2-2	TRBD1	CSVENRGGTGELFF
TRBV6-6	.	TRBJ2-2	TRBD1	CASSQTGTAYTGELFF
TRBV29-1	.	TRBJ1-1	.	CSVVSVGTEAFF
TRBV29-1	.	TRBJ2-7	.	CSVRGDPTNLSYEQYF
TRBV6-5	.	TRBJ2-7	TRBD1	CASSKGTVVEQYF
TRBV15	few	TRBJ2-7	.	CATSSSQGLLPYEQYF
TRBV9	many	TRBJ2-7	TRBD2	CASSLGTRTHEQYF
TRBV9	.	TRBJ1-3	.	CASSVWDATGNTIYF
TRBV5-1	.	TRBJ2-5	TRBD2	CASSGDPGLEMETQYF
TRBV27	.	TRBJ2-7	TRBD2	CASSLAGGRYEQYF
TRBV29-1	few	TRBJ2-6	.	CSVDPGDGANVLTF
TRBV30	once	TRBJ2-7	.	CALSPPYEQYF
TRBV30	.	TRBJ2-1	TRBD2	CAWAGLAGVRSYNEQFF
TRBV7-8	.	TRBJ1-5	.	CASSLDRNQPQHF
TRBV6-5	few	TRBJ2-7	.	CASGGSGGTGEQYF
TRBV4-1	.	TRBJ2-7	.	CASSHDLTQEQYF
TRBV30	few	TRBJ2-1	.	CAWSTLEQFF
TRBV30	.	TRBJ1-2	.	CAWLTLYGYTF
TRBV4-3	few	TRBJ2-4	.	CASSQFWSAKNIQYF
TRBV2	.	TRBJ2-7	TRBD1	CASSEPGTGFYEQYF
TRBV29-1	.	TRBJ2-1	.	CSVAAEMSYNEQFF
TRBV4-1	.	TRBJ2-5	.	CASSQVAPTQETQYF
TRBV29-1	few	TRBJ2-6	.	CSVGYSGANVLTF
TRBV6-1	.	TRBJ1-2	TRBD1	CASSGGTGAVLGYTF
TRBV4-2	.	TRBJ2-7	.	CASSQGLEQYF
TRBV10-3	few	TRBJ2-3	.	CAIRAPRASGTDTQYF
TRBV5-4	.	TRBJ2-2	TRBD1	CASSLDRGHSGELFF
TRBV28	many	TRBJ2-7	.	CASSLQRGFEQYF
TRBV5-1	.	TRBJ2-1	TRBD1	CASSLQGGSYNEQFF
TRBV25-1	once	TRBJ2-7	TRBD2	CASSEVIAGDEQYF
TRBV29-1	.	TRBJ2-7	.	CSVGGGIYEQYF
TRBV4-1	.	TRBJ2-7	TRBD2	CASSQRTSGSYEQYF
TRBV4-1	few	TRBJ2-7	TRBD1	CASAEFWTGTGGYEQYF